The T cell receptor beta chain under discussion was sequenced for a study of T cell changes during pregnancy in multiple sclerosis (dated by TCRdb to the late 2010s). Turning to the overall study: The study looked at changes in the T cell repertoire across pregnancy in women with multiple sclerosis.

The CDR1 and CDR2 encoded by the germline V gene are SGHAT and FQNNGV. The CDR3 starts with the cysteine, ends with the phenylalanine, and has 15 residues. Just CDR3 DNA is preserved here, 45 bases in frame from base 1. At the junction V is shortened by 0 bases and J by 3 bases, with 12 bases in between. As for this clone: It has no known antigen specificity. Base qualities are not recorded, but no much larger clone differs from it by a single base.

Receptor libraries were prepared by the immunoSEQ multiplex PCR assay. TCRdb holds this immuneACCESS table with in-frame rearrangements only. Some clones are missing; in checked studies, unresolved V genes explain under half, and the rest has no known cause. Counted in this sample were roughly 41,000 clones; around nine tenths of them appeared once. The ten largest clones represent roughly 7.2% of the sample. The chain is encoded by TRBV11-2 joined to TRBJ2-7, and TRBD1 may be the D gene, going by 5 matching bases. The sequence derives from a female donor with multiple sclerosis, enrolled in a pregnancy study. The starting material was CD8+ T cells from peripheral blood mononuclear cells, obtained in the third trimester of pregnancy. The nucleotides read TGTGCCAGCAGCTTAGATCTCTCCAGGGTCTACGAGCAGTACTTC. Its coded protein is CASSLDLSRVYEQYF.